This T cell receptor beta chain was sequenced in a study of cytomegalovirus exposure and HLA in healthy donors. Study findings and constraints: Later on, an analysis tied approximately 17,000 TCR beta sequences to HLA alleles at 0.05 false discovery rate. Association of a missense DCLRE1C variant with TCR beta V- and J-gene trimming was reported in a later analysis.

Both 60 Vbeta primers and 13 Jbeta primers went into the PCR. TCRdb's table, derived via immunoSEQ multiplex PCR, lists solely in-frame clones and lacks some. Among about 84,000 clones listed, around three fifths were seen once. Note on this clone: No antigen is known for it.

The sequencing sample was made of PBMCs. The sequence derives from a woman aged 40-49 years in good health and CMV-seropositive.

The CDR3 reads CAISWDRSFSGNTIYF. In DNA form, the CDR3 reads TGTGCCATCAGCTGGGACAGATCATTCTCTGGAAACACCATATATTTT. The chain recombines TRBV10-3 with TRBJ1-3, with 7 bases matching TRBD1. Germline V gene lookup returns CDR1 ENHRY and CDR2 SYGVKD. The J segment lost 0 bases and the V segment lost 6 bases, leaving 8 bases of the junction unmatched. The CDR3 sequence is 16 residues long.